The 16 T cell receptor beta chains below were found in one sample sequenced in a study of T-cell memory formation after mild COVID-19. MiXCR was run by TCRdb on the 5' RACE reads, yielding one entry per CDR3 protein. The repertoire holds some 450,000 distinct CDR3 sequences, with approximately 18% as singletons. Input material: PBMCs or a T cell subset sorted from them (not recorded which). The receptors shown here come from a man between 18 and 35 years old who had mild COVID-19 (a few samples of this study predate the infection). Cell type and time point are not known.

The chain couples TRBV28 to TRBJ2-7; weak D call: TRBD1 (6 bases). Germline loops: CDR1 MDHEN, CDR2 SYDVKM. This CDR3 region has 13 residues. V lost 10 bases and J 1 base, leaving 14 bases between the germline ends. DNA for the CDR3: TGTGCCACTACGACAGGCTATTCCTACGAGCAGTACTTC. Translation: CATTTGYSYEQYF. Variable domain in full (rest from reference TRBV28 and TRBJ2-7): DVKVTQSSRYLVKRTGEKVFLECVQDMDHENMFWYRQDPGLGLRLIYFSYDVKMKEKGDIPEGYSVSREKKERFSLILESASTNQTSMYLCATTTGYSYEQYFGPGTRLTVT.

The CDR3 nucleotides are TGTGCCAGTAGTATTTTACAGGGAGGGAACTATGGCTACACCTTC. It is translated as CASSILQGGNYGYTF. V is TRBV19 and J is TRBJ1-2, with a possible D match to TRBD1 (6 bases). The CDR3 runs to 15 residues. Germline assignment: CDR1 LNHDA and CDR2 SQIVND (reference sequence). The V end lost 3 bases, the J end lost 2 bases, and 13 bases lay between the germline ends.

CDR3 protein: CASSPSVRGGQPQHF. The CDR3 region has the DNA TGTGCCAGCAGCCCCTCCGTCAGGGGCGGTCAGCCCCAGCATTTT. V and J are TRBV3-1 and TRBJ1-5; D possibly corresponds to TRBD1 (6 bases). The V end was cut by 4 bases, the J end by 6 bases, with 16 bases between. The CDR3 length is 15 residues. CDR1 is LGHDT and CDR2 is YNNKEL in the germline V gene (reference sequence).

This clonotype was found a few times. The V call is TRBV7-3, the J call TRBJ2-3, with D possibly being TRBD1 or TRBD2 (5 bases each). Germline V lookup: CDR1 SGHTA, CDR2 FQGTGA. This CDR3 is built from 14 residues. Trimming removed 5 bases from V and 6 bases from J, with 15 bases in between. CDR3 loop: CASSPTLGTDTQYF. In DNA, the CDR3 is TGTGCCAGCAGCCCGACTTTAGGGACCGATACGCAGTATTTT.

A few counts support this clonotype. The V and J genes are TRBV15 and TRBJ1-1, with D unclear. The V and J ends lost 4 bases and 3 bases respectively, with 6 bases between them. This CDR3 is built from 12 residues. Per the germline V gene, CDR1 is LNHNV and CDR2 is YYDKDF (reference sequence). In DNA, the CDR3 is TGTGCCACCAGCATGGGTTACACTGAAGCTTTCTTT. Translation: CATSMGYTEAFF.

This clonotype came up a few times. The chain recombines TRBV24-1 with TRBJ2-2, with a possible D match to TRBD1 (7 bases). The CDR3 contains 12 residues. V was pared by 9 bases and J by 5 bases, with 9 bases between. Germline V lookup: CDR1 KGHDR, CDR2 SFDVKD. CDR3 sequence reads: CATQGGTGELFF. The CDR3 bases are TGTGCCACCCAGGGGGGTACCGGGGAGCTGTTTTTT.

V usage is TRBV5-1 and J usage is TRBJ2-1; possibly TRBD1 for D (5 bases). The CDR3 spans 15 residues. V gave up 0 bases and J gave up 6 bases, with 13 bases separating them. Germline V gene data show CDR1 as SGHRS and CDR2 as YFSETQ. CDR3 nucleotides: TGCGCCAGCAGCTTGGAGGGAAGGGGTATCAATGAGCAGTTCTTC. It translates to CASSLEGRGINEQFF.

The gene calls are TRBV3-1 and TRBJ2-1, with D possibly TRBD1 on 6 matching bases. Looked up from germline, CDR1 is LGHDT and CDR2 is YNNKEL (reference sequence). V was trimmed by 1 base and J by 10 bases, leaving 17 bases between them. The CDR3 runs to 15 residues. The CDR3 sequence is CASSQVRFQGKEQFF. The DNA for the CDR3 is TGTGCCAGCAGCCAAGTGCGTTTTCAGGGGAAGGAGCAGTTCTTC.

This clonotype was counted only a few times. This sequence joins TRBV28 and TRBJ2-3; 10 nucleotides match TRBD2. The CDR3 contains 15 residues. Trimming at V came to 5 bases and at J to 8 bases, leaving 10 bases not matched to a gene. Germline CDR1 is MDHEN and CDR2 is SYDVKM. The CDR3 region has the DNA TGTGCCAGCAGTCTACCTAGCGGGGGTTCTAGTACGCAGTATTTT. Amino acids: CASSLPSGGSSTQYF.

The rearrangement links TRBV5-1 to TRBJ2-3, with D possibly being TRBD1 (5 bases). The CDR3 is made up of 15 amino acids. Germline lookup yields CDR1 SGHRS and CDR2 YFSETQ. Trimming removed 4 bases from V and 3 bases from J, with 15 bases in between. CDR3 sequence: CASSPTIGVTDTQYF. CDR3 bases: TGCGCCAGCAGCCCAACTATAGGGGTGACAGATACGCAGTATTTT.

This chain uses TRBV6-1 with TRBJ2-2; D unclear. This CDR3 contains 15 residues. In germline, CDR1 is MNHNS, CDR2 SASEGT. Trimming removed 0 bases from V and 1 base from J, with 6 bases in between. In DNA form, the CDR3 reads TGTGCCAGCAGTGAAGCGCTCCAGAACACCGGGGAGCTGTTTTTT. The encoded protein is CASSEALQNTGELFF.

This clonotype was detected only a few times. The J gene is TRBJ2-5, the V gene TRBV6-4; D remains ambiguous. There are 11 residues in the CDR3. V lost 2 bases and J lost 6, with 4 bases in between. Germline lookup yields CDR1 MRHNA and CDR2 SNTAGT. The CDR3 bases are TGTGCCAGCAGTGACCCCCAGACCCAGTACTTC. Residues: CASSDPQTQYF.

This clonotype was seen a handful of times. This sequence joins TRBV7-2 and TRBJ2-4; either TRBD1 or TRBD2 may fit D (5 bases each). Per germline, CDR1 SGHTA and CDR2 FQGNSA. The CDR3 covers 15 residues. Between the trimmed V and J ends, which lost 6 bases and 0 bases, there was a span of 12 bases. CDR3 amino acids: CASRRGREAKNIQYF. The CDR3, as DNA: TGTGCCAGCAGGAGGGGCAGGGAAGCCAAAAACATTCAGTACTTC.

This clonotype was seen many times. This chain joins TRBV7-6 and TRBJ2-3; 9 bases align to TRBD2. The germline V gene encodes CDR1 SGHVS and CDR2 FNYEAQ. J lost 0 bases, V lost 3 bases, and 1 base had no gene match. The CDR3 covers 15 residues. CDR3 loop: CASSFSGGSTDTQYF. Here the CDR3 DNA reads TGTGCCAGCAGCTTTAGCGGGGGAAGCACAGATACGCAGTATTTT.

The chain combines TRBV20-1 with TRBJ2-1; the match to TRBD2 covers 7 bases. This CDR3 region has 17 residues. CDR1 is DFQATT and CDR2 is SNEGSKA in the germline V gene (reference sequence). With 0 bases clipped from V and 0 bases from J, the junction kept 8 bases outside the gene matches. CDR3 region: CSARDGAGALSYNEQFF. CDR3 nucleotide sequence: TGCAGTGCTAGAGACGGGGCGGGAGCCCTCTCCTACAATGAGCAGTTCTTC.

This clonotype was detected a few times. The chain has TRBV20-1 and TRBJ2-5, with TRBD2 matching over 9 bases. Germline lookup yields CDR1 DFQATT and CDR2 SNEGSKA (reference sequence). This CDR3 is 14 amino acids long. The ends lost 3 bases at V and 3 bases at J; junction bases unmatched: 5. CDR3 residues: CSASRRLAEETQYF. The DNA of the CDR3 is TGCAGTGCTAGTAGGAGACTAGCGGAAGAGACCCAGTACTTC.